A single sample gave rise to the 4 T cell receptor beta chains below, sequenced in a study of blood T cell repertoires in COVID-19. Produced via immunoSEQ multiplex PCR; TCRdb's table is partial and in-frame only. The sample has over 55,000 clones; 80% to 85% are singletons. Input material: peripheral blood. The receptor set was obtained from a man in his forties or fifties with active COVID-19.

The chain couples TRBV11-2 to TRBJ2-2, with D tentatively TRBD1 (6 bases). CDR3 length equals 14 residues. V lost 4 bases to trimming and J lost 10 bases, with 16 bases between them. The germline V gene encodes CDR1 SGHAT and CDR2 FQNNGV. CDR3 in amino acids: CASSWAGAAEELFF. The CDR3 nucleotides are TGTGCCAGCAGCTGGGCAGGGGCCGCCGAGGAGCTGTTTTTT.

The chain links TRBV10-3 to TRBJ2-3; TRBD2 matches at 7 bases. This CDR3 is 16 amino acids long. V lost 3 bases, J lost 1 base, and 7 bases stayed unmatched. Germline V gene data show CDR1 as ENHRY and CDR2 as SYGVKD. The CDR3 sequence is CAISDGSGEGTDTQYF. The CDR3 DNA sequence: TGTGCCATCAGTGATGGGAGCGGGGAAGGCACAGATACGCAGTATTTT.

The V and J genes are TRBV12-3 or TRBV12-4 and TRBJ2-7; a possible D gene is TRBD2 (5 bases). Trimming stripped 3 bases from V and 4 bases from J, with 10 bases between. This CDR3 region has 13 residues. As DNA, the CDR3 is TGTGCCAGCAGTTTTGCAGGAGGTTACGAGCAGTACTTC. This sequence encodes CASSFAGGYEQYF.

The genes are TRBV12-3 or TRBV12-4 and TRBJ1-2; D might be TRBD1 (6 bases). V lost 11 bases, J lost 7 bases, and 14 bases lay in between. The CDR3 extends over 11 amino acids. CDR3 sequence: CAVGASGGYTF. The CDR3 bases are TGTGCCGTGGGGGCCTCCGGTGGCTACACCTTC.